The sample holds many counts of the clone carrying this TCR beta chain. Its antigen is as yet unknown. These data come from a study of T cells in Graves' hyperthyroidism and ophthalmopathy. About the research overall: Once the initial diagnosis was made, peripheral blood was obtained before any treatment.

V lost 1 base, J lost 5 bases, and 11 bases lay in between. The V gene's germline CDR1 is DFQATT and CDR2 SNEGSKA (reference sequence). CDR3 size: 13 residues. Study results and limitations: Blood also contained most expanded thyroid clonotypes above 0.001.

TCR beta CDR3 regions were amplified from RNA transcripts. Primed by the HTBI set, a first-round RT-PCR was run on the TCR CDR3. MiXCR, applied by TCRdb to the multiplex PCR reads, yields one record per CDR3 protein. In the table there are some 350,000 distinct CDR3 sequences, 19% of which are singletons. The chain combines TRBV20-1 with TRBJ2-5; tentatively, D is TRBD2 (6 bases). This TCR derives from a young woman with Graves' hyperthyroidism. Sequenced: blood. In DNA form, the CDR3 reads TGCAGTGCTAGAGGGGGCGGGGTCGAGACCCAGTACTTC. It is translated as CSARGGGVETQYF.